This TCR beta chain was sequenced for a study of cytomegalovirus exposure and HLA in healthy donors. Turning to the study itself: Early on, a data release was issued that held roughly 80 million unique TCRs from HLA-typed donors. Broader study findings: Beyond CMV serostatus, there was no information to go on about immune exposure. Later findings reportedly placed an Asian-associated ancestry cluster below the roughly 700-donor mean for N-insertions. In a later analysis, more than 15,000 TCR beta sequences were associated with HLA alleles at 0.05 false discovery rate.

This CDR3 has 13 residues. CDR1 is SGHNT and CDR2 is YYREEE in the germline V gene (reference sequence). V was trimmed by 0 bases and J by 6 bases, leaving 7 bases between them. 13 Jbeta primers and 60 Vbeta primers were used for the PCR. Using immunoSEQ multiplex PCR, the repertoire was profiled, and TCRdb retains in-frame clones only, with some absent. The sample lists around 210,000 clones; about 77% were seen once. As for this clone: Its antigen is not known.

Material: PBMCs. This receptor was taken from a boy aged 10-17 years in good health and CMV-seronegative. This sequence joins TRBV5-4 and TRBJ2-1; D is unresolved. The CDR3: CASSLVSLNEQFF. CDR3 coding DNA: TGTGCCAGCAGCTTGGTGTCCCTCAATGAGCAGTTCTTC.